This is a list of T cell receptor beta chains from one sample in a study of cytomegalovirus exposure and HLA in healthy donors. Data came from immunoSEQ multiplex PCR; TCRdb stores just in-frame clones and leaves some out. The profile covers about 110,000 clones, with almost 75% appearing a single time and around 8.1% taken by the ten largest. Input material: PBMCs. All receptors come from a man between 35 and 55 years old in good health and CMV-seronegative. Both conserved end residues are part of each CDR3. Fields, in order: clone size, J gene, D gene, V gene, CDR3 DNA, CDR3 protein. D genes are given only for firm matches. A row's size may be missing; if present it is once, few, many or a size class.

.	TRBJ2-1	.	TRBV7-6	TGTGCCAGCAGCCCCCTCCTCTACAATGAGCAGTTCTTC	CASSPLLYNEQFF
.	TRBJ2-2	.	TRBV6-6	TGTGCCAGCAAGGATGGGGCGGAAAACACCGGGGAGCTGTTTTTT	CASKDGAENTGELFF
.	TRBJ2-7	TRBD1	TRBV6-5	TGTGCCAGCAGTTTGGGGCCTCAACAGGGGTTGCACGAGCAGTACTTC	CASSLGPQQGLHEQYF
once	TRBJ2-5	TRBD2	TRBV7-9	TGTGCCAGCAGCTCAAATAGCAAAGAAGCGGGGGAGACCCAGTACTTC	CASSSNSKEAGETQYF
.	TRBJ2-5	TRBD1	TRBV4-2	TGTGCCAGCAGCCAAGGGGGGACAGGGAGACAAGAGACCCAGTACTTC	CASSQGGTGRQETQYF
.	TRBJ1-2	.	TRBV5-1	TGCGCCAGCAGCTTGGATGTCCAGGGGACCGGTGGCTACACCTTC	CASSLDVQGTGGYTF
.	TRBJ2-1	.	TRBV7-9	TGTGCCAGCAGCTTAACCCCCGCGGGGATGCGCGATGAGCAGTTCTTC	CASSLTPAGMRDEQFF
.	TRBJ2-6	TRBD2	TRBV4-3	TGCGCCAGCAGCCCCTCCGGTATAGCGGGGGGGCCGGCCGGGGCCAACGTCCTGACTTTC	CASSPSGIAGGPAGANVLTF
few	TRBJ2-7	TRBD1	TRBV2	TGTGCCAGCCAAGAGGTTGGGACAGCACACTACGAGCAGTACTTC	CASQEVGTAHYEQYF
.	TRBJ2-6	.	TRBV5-4	TGTGCCAGCAGCCGACAGACAGGAAACTCTGGGGCCAACGTCCTGACTTTC	CASSRQTGNSGANVLTF
.	TRBJ2-2	TRBD1	TRBV27	TGTGCCAGTAAACAGGGGGGAGGCACCGGGGAGCTGTTTTTT	CASKQGGGTGELFF
.	TRBJ1-1	.	TRBV19	TGTGCCTTACGAGGGGAGGTAGGCGTTTTCTTT	CALRGEVGVFF
.	TRBJ1-1	.	TRBV4-2	TGTGCCAGCAGCCAAGAGCCCCCAATGGGGCTTGGTGAAGCTTTCTTT	CASSQEPPMGLGEAFF
.	TRBJ2-3	.	TRBV11-3	TGTGCCAGCAGCTTATCAACCCGCGGGCAGGGGGGTGATACGCAGTATTTT	CASSLSTRGQGGDTQYF
.	TRBJ2-7	.	TRBV7-3	TGTGCCAGCAGCTTACTACCCCTTGTTGGCGAGCAGTACTTC	CASSLLPLVGEQYF
.	TRBJ1-4	TRBD1	TRBV19	TGTGCCAGTAGTTCCGGGACAGGGGTCCTAAATGAAAAACTGTTTTTT	CASSSGTGVLNEKLFF
.	TRBJ2-3	.	TRBV4-1	TGCGCCAGCAGCCAAGATTCCGTCGGGGTAGAGAGCACAGATACGCAGTATTTT	CASSQDSVGVESTDTQYF
.	TRBJ2-3	.	TRBV5-8	TGTGCCAGCAGCTTGGGTACTAGCCCTAGCACAGATACGCAGTATTTT	CASSLGTSPSTDTQYF
.	TRBJ2-7	.	TRBV7-9	TGTTCCAGCAGCTCACAACACTACGAGCAGTACTTC	CSSSSQHYEQYF
.	TRBJ2-3	.	TRBV7-2	TGTGCCAGCAGCTTAGATTTCGGGGGAACAGATACGCAGTATTTT	CASSLDFGGTDTQYF
.	TRBJ2-3	TRBD2	TRBV7-3	TGTGCCAGCAGCTTAAGGGTAGCGGGGGGGACAGATACGCAGTATTTT	CASSLRVAGGTDTQYF
.	TRBJ1-5	TRBD1	TRBV19	TGTGCCAGTAGTATTGACAGGGTGAGGCCCCAGCATTTT	CASSIDRVRPQHF
.	TRBJ1-2	.	TRBV10-3	TGTGCCATCAGTCCGAGGCGCGATGGCTACACCTTC	CAISPRRDGYTF
few	TRBJ1-2	TRBD1	TRBV6-1	TGTGCCAGCAGTGAAATTGGGACAGGGAACTATGGCTACACCTTC	CASSEIGTGNYGYTF
.	TRBJ1-1	TRBD1	TRBV7-9	TGTGCCAGCGGCGGACAGGGGCTACACACTGAAGCTTTCTTT	CASGGQGLHTEAFF
.	TRBJ2-4	TRBD1	TRBV29-1	TGCAGCGTTGAACCCTACAGGGGTGGCAAAAACATTCAGTACTTC	CSVEPYRGGKNIQYF
.	TRBJ1-5	TRBD1	TRBV19	TGTGCCAGTAGTATCGAGGGGGCCCTCAATCAGCCCCAGCATTTT	CASSIEGALNQPQHF
.	TRBJ1-5	.	TRBV7-2	TGTGCCAGCAGCTCTATAGCGGGGGGGTACAATCAGCCCCAGCATTTT	CASSSIAGGYNQPQHF
few	TRBJ2-5	.	TRBV9	TGTGCCAGCAGCGTAGAGGGGGACGTGGAGACCCAGTACTTC	CASSVEGDVETQYF
.	TRBJ2-7	TRBD1	TRBV5-8	TGTGCCAGCAGCTGGACCGGGACAGGGGTGTACGAGCAGTACTTC	CASSWTGTGVYEQYF
.	TRBJ1-1	.	TRBV10-3	TGTGCCATCAGTGAGGAGATGAACACTGAAGCTTTCTTT	CAISEEMNTEAFF
once	TRBJ2-7	.	TRBV5-6	TGTGCCAGCAGCTGGAAGCTGAAAGACTACGAGCAGTACTTC	CASSWKLKDYEQYF
.	TRBJ2-7	.	TRBV23-1	TGCGCCAGCAGTCACCCCGTCCGGGGGGCCTCCTACGAGCAGTACTTC	CASSHPVRGASYEQYF
once	TRBJ1-6	.	TRBV11-2	TGTGCCAGCAGCCCCAATGCGAGAGGGCCGAATTCACCCCTCCACTTT	CASSPNARGPNSPLHF
.	TRBJ2-5	TRBD1	TRBV2	TGTGCCAGCAGTGAAGCCAGGGGGCTGGCCCAGTACTTC	CASSEARGLAQYF
few	TRBJ2-1	TRBD2	TRBV27	TGTGCCAGCAGTTCCAACCTAGCGGGGGGTAACTACAATGAGCAGTTCTTC	CASSSNLAGGNYNEQFF
.	TRBJ1-3	TRBD1	TRBV6-6	TGTGCCAGCAGTTACGAGACAGGGTCTGGAAACACCATATATTTT	CASSYETGSGNTIYF
.	TRBJ2-7	TRBD1	TRBV6-5	TGTGCCAGCAGTCCCGGGACAGGGGAATACGAGCAGTACTTC	CASSPGTGEYEQYF
.	TRBJ1-1	TRBD1	TRBV5-4	TGTTCCAGCAGCCTCTCCTTGTACAGGGGAACTAAATCTTTCTTC	CSSSLSLYRGTKSFF
.	TRBJ2-7	TRBD1	TRBV27	TGTGCCAGCAGTTTACCGGGACAGGGAGCCTACGAGCAGTACTTC	CASSLPGQGAYEQYF
.	TRBJ2-7	.	TRBV10-3	TGTGCCATCAGGGCAGCCAGGGACGAGCAGTACTTC	CAIRAARDEQYF
.	TRBJ2-7	.	TRBV11-3	TGTGCCAGCAGCTTGGGGAATGGGGCCTACGGCGAGCAGTACTTC	CASSLGNGAYGEQYF